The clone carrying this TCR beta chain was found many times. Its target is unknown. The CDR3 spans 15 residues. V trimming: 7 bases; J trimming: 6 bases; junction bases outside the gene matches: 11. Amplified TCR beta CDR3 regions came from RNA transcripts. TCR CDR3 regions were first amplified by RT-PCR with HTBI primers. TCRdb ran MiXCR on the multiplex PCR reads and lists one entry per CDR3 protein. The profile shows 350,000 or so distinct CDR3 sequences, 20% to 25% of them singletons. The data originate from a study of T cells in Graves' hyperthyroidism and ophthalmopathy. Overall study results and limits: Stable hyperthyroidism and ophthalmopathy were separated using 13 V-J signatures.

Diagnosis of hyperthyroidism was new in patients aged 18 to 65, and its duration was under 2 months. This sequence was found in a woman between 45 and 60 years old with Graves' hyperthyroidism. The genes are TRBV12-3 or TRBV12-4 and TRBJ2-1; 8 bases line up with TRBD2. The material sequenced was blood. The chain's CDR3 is CASTRESGGLNEQFF. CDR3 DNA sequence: TGTGCCAGCACCCGGGAGAGCGGGGGCCTCAATGAGCAGTTCTTC.